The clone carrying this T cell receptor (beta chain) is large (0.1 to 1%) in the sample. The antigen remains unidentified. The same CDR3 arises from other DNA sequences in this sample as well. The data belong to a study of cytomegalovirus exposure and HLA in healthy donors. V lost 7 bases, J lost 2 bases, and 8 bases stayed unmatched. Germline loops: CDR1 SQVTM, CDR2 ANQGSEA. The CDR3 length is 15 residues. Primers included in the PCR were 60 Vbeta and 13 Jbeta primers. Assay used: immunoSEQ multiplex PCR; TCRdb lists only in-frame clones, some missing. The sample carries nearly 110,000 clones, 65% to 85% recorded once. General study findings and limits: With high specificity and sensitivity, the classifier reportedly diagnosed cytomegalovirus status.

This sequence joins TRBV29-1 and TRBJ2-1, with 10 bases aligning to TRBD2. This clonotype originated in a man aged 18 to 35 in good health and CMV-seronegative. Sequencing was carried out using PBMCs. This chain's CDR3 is CSAGSGGAPYNEQFF. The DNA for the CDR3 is TGCAGCGCTGGGAGCGGGGGGGCCCCCTACAATGAGCAGTTCTTC.